The 10 T cell receptor beta chains in this list originate from one sample, sequenced in a study of T cells after yellow fever vaccination. TCRdb analysed the 5' RACE reads with MiXCR anew, one entry per CDR3 protein. The repertoire holds approximately 250,000 distinct CDR3 sequences, with about 3.7% as singletons. Sequencing was performed on PBMCs, taken 15 days after the yellow fever booster vaccination. All receptors derive from a man in his late teens or twenties who received the YFV17D yellow fever vaccine.

Many counts were recorded for this clonotype. This chain connects TRBV30 to TRBJ2-1, with D unresolved. CDR3 size: 13 residues. Trimming pared 0 bases from V and 10 bases from J, leaving 13 bases between. Per the germline V gene, CDR1 is GTSNPN and CDR2 is SVGIG (reference sequence). In nucleotides, the CDR3 is TGTGCCTGGAGTGTACTCGGCGATACGGAGCAGTTCTTC. It specifies CAWSVLGDTEQFF. The complete variable domain, with remaining parts taken from reference TRBV30 and TRBJ2-1, reads SQTIHQWPATLVQPVGSPLSLECTVEGTSNPNLYWYRQAAGRGLQLLFYSVGIGQISSEVPQNLSASRPQDRQFILSSKKLLLSDSGFYLCAWSVLGDTEQFFGPGTRLTVL.

There are many counts of this clonotype. The genes are TRBV6-6 and TRBJ1-5; the D gene is possibly TRBD1 (5 bases). V lost 7 bases and J 7 bases, leaving 14 bases between the germline ends. This CDR3 has 13 amino acids. Germline V gene data show CDR1 as MNHNY and CDR2 as SVGAGI (reference sequence). The CDR3 DNA is TGTGCCAGCATTCCCGGGGGGGGGCAGCCCCAGCATTTT. The encoded protein is CASIPGGGQPQHF.

There are many counts of this clonotype. The chain couples TRBV7-2 to TRBJ1-6; D ambiguous. Trimming removed 3 bases from V and 4 bases from J, with 4 bases in between. This CDR3 contains 13 residues. CDR1 and CDR2 from the germline V gene are SGHTA and FQGNSA. This CDR3 is CASSLAYNSPLHF. In DNA form, the CDR3 reads TGTGCCAGCAGCTTGGCGTATAATTCACCCCTCCACTTT.

At least ten counts were recorded for this clonotype. This CDR3 reads CAITGGTSGRNTQYF. CDR3 nucleotides: TGTGCCATCACCGGGGGGACTAGCGGTCGGAATACGCAGTATTTT. V usage is TRBV10-3 and J usage is TRBJ2-3, with TRBD2 identical over 11 bases. The CDR3 is 15 residues long. Germline loops: CDR1 ENHRY, CDR2 SYGVKD. With 7 bases clipped from V and 7 bases from J, the junction kept 10 bases outside the gene matches.

This clonotype was seen many times. This chain connects TRBV7-8 to TRBJ1-5, with D tentatively TRBD1 (6 bases). The CDR3 is made up of 15 amino acids. Per germline, CDR1 SGHVS and CDR2 FQNEAQ. Between the trimmed V and J ends, which lost 5 bases and 0 bases, there was a span of 11 bases. CDR3 protein: CASSPGTHSNQPQHF. DNA of the CDR3: TGTGCCAGCAGCCCCGGGACACATAGCAATCAGCCCCAGCATTTT.

This clonotype has at least ten counts. The V gene is TRBV6-1, the J gene TRBJ1-3, with D possibly TRBD1 on 5 matching bases. Between the trimmed V and J ends, which lost 2 bases and 3 bases, there was a span of 5 bases. This CDR3 region has 13 residues. Germline assignment: CDR1 MNHNS and CDR2 SASEGT. CDR3 sequence reads: CASSEQGGNTIYF. The CDR3 nucleotides are TGTGCCAGCAGTGAACAGGGTGGAAACACCATATATTTT.

This clonotype was recorded many times. This sequence joins TRBV6-2 or TRBV6-3 and TRBJ2-1; D ambiguous. Trimming removed 3 bases at V and 12 bases at J, with 18 bases between. This CDR3 is built from 14 residues. Germline V lookup: CDR1 MNHEY, CDR2 SVGEGT. CDR3 bases: TGTGCCAGCAGTTATACAACGGATCACCCTCGGCAGTTCTTC. It is translated as CASSYTTDHPRQFF.

This clonotype was seen many times. This rearrangement joins TRBV9 to TRBJ2-3, with D hard to call. The CDR3 covers 12 residues. V gave up 1 base and J gave up 2 bases, with 2 bases separating them. Germline V gene data show CDR1 as SGDLS and CDR2 as YYNGEE. In DNA form, the CDR3 reads TGTGCCAGCAGCGTAAACACAGATACGCAGTATTTT. This sequence encodes CASSVNTDTQYF.

This clonotype is categorized as medium-sized. The chain couples TRBV10-3 to TRBJ2-3; D may match TRBD1 or TRBD2 (5 bases each). V gave up 3 bases and J gave up 3 bases, with 13 bases separating them. CDR3 length: 15 amino acids. Germline assignment: CDR1 ENHRY and CDR2 SYGVKD. CDR3 sequence (DNA): TGTGCCATCAGTGACCCCGGGACCCGAACAGATACGCAGTATTTT. Translated: CAISDPGTRTDTQYF.

The sample holds many counts of this clonotype. CDR3 amino acids: CASSQDLGPETQYF. The CDR3, as DNA: TGTGCCAGCAGCCAAGATCTCGGTCCAGAGACCCAGTACTTC. This chain joins TRBV3-1 and TRBJ2-5; D is uncertain. The CDR3 length is 14 residues. CDR1 is LGHDT, CDR2 YNNKEL, per germline (reference sequence). Trimming shortened V by 0 bases and J by 4 bases, and 9 bases separated the two germline ends.